This paragraph reports one T cell receptor beta chain. The data originate from a study of PD-L1 blockade in urothelial cancer. Time point here: pretreatment peripheral blood. Here immunoSEQ multiplex PCR was the method, and the copy in TCRdb shows in-frame clones only, minus some. The sample lists around 43,000 clones; 70% to 90% were seen once. V gave up 6 bases and J gave up 4 bases, with 4 bases separating them. From germline, CDR1 is SQVTM and CDR2 ANQGSEA. The CDR3 length is 10 residues. The sequence was collected from a donor at least 40 years old with urothelial cancer. The input for sequencing was PBMCs, taken around atezolizumab (anti-PD-L1) treatment. This rearrangement joins TRBV29-1 to TRBJ1-5, with D hard to call. The CDR3 spells CSVENQPQHF. The CDR3 DNA reads TGCAGCGTCGAGAATCAGCCCCAGCATTTT.